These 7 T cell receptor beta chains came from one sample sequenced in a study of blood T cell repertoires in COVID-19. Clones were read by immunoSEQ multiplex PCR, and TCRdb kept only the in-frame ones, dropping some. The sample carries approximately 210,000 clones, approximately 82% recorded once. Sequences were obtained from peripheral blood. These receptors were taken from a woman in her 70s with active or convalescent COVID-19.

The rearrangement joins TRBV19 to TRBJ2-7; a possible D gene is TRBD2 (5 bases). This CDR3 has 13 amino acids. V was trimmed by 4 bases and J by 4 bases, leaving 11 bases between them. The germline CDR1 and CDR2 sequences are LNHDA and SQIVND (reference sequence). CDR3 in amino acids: CASSKGRLYEQYF. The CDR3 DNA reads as TGTGCCAGTAGTAAAGGGAGACTATACGAGCAGTACTTC.

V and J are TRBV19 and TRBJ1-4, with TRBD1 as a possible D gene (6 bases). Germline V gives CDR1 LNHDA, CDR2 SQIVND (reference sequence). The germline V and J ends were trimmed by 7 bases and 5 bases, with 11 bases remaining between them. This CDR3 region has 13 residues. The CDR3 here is CASMDSQNEKLFF. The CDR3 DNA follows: TGTGCCAGTATGGACAGCCAAAATGAAAAACTGTTTTTT.

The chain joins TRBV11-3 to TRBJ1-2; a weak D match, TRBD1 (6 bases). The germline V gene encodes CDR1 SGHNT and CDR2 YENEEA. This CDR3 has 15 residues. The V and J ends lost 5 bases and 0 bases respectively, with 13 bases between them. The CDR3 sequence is CASSPGGPSNYGYTF. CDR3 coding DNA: TGTGCCAGCAGCCCCGGGGGGCCTTCTAACTATGGCTACACCTTC.

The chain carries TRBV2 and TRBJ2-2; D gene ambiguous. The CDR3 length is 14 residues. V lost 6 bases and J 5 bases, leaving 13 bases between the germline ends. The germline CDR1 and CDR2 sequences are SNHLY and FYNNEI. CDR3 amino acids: CASSTNRRTGELFF. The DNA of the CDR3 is TGTGCCAGCAGCACGAACAGACGGACCGGGGAGCTGTTTTTT.

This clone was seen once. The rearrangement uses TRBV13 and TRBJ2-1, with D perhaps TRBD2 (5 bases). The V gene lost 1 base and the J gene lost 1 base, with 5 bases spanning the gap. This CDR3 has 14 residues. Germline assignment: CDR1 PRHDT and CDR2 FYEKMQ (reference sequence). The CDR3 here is CASSLAGSYNEQFF. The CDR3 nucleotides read TGTGCCAGCAGCTTAGCGGGGTCCTACAATGAGCAGTTCTTC.

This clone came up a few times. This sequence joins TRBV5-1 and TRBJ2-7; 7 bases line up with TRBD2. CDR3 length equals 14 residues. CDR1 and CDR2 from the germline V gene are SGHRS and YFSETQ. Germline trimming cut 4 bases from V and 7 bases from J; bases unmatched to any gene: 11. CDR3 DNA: TGCGCCAGCAGCCTCCCCCGGGGGGACGGGGAGCAGTACTTC. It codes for CASSLPRGDGEQYF. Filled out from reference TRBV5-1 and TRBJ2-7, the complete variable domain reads KAGVTQTPRYLIKTRGQQVTLSCSPISGHRSVSWYQQTPGQGLQFLFEYFSETQRNKGNFPGRFSGRQFSNSRSEMNVSTLELGDSALYLCASSLPRGDGEQYFGPGTRLTVT.

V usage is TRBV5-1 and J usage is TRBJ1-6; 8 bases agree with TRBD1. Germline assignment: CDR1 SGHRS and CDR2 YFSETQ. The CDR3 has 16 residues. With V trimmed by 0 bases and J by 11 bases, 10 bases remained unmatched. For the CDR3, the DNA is TGCGCCAGCAGCTTGGGTACAGGGGGTTCGGAGGCACCCCTCCACTTT. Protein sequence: CASSLGTGGSEAPLHF.